This T cell receptor beta chain comes out of a study of blood T cell repertoires in COVID-19. Background on the study: Italy, Spain and the United States were the sources of the convalescent and acute COVID-19 samples.

Using immunoSEQ multiplex PCR, the repertoire was profiled, and TCRdb retains in-frame clones only, with some absent. The sample yields about 250,000 clones, around 81% seen once. Per germline, CDR1 MNHEY and CDR2 SVGAGI. The ends were cut back, 2 bases at V and 0 bases at J, with 11 bases in the middle. The CDR3 has 15 residues. This TCR came from a man aged 45-60 years with active or convalescent COVID-19. The chain couples TRBV6-5 to TRBJ2-7, with a tentative D call TRBD1 (6 bases). The sample was peripheral blood. CDR3 region: CASSYNSDSSYEQYF. In DNA, the CDR3 is TGTGCCAGCAGTTACAATTCGGACAGCTCCTACGAGCAGTACTTC.